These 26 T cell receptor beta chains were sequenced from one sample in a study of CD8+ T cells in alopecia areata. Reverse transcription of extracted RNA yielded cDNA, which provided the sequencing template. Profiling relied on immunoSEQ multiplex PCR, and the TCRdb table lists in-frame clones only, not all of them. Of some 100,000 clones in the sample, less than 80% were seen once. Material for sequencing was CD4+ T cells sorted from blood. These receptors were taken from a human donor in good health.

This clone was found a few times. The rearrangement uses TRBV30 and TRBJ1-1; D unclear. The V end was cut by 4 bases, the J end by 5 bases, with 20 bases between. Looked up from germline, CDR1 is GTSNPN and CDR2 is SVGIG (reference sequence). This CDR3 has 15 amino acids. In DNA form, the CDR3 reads TGTGCCTGGAAGGAAGGGTTTCGGGGTAGGACTGAAGCTTTCTTT. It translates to CAWKEGFRGRTEAFF.

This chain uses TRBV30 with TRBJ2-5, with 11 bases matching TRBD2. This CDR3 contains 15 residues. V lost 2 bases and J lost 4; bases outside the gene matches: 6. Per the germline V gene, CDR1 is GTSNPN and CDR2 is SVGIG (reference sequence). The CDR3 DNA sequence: TGTGCCTGGAGTTTTAGACTAGCGGGGACAGAGACCCAGTACTTC. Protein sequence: CAWSFRLAGTETQYF.

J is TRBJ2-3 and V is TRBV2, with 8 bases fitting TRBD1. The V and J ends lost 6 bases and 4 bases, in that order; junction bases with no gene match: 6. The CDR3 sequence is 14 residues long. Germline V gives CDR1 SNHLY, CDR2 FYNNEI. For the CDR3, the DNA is TGTGCCAGCAGAAATGGACAGGGTCCAGATACGCAGTATTTT. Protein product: CASRNGQGPDTQYF.

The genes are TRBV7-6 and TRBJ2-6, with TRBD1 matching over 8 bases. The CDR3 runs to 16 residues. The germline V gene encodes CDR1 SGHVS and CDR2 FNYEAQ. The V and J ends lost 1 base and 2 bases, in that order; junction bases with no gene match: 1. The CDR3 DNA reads TGTGCCAGCAGCTTAGGACAGGGGACTGGGGCCAACGTCCTGACTTTC. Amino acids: CASSLGQGTGANVLTF.

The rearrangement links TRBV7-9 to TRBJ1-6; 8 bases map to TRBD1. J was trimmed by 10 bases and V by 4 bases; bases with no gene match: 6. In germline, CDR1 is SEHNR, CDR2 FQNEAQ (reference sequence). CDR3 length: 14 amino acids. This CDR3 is CASSSTGDGSPLHF. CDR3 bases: TGTGCCAGCAGCTCGACAGGGGACGGATCACCCCTCCACTTT.

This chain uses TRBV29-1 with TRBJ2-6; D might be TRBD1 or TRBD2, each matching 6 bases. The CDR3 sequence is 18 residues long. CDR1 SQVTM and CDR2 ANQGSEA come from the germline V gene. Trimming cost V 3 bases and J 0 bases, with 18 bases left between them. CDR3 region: CSVDAGTPEGSGANVLTF. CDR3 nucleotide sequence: TGCAGCGTTGACGCCGGGACACCGGAGGGCTCTGGGGCCAACGTCCTGACTTTC.

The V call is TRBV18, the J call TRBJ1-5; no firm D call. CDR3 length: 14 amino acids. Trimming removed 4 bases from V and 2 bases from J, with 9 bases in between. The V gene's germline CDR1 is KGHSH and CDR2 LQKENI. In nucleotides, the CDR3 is TGTGCCAGCTCACAACAAACAGGCAATCAGCCCCAGCATTTT. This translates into CASSQQTGNQPQHF.

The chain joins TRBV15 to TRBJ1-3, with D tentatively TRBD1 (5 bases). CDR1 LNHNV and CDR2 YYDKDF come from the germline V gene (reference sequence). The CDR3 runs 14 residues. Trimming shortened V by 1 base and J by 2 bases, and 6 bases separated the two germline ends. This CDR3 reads CATSRGQPGNTIYF. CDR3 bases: TGTGCCACCAGCAGAGGACAGCCTGGAAACACCATATATTTT.

CDR3 loop: CASSLGGARSTDTQYF. In DNA, the CDR3 is TGTGCCAGCAGCCTCGGGGGGGCCCGAAGCACAGATACGCAGTATTTT. The genes are TRBV5-6 and TRBJ2-3, with 8 bases fitting TRBD2. Germline trimming cut 4 bases from V and 0 bases from J; bases unmatched to any gene: 7. Germline V gene sequence: CDR1 SGHDT, CDR2 YYEEEE. The CDR3 length is 16 residues.

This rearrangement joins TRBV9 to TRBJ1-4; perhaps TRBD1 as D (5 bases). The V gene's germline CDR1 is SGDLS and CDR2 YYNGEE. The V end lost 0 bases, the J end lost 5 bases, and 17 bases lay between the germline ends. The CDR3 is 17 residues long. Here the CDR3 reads CASSVAAGQGENEKLFF. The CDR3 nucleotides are TGTGCCAGCAGCGTAGCCGCGGGGCAGGGTGAAAATGAAAAACTGTTTTTT.

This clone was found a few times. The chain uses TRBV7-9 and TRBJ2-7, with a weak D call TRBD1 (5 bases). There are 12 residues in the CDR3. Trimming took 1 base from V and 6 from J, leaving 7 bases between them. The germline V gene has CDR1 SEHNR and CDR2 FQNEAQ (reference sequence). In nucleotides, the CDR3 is TGTGCCAGCAGCTTAGATAGGGGCGAGCAGTACTTC. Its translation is CASSLDRGEQYF.

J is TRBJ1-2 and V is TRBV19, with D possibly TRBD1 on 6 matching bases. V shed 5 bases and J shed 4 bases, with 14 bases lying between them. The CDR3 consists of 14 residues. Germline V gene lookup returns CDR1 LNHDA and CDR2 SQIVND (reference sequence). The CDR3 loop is CASSQGINSYGYTF. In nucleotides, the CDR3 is TGTGCCAGTAGTCAGGGGATCAACTCCTATGGCTACACCTTC.

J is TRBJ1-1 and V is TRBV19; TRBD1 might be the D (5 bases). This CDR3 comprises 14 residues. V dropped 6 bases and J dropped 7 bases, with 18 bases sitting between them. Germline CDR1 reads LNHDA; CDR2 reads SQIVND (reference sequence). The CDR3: CASRSPGRKIEAFF. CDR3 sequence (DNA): TGTGCCAGTAGGTCGCCGGGACGGAAAATTGAAGCTTTCTTT.

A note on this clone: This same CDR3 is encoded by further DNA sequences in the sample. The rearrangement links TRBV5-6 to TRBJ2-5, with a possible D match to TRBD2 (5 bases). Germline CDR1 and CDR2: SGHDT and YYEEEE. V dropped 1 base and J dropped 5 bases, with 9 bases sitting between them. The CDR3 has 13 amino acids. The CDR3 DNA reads TGTGCCAGCAGCTTGTTCCAGCGGGAGACCCAGTACTTC. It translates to CASSLFQRETQYF.

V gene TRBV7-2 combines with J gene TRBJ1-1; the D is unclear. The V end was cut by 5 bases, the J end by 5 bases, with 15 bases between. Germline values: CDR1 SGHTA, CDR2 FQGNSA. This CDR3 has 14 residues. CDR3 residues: CASSAEAGRTEAFF. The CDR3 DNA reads TGTGCCAGCAGCGCCGAGGCGGGGAGAACTGAAGCTTTCTTT.

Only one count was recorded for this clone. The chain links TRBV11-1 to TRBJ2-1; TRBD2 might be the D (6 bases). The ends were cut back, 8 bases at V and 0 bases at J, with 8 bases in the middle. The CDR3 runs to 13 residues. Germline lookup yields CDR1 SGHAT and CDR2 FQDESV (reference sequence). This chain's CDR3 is CASGGASYNEQFF. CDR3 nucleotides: TGTGCCAGCGGAGGGGCCTCCTACAATGAGCAGTTCTTC.

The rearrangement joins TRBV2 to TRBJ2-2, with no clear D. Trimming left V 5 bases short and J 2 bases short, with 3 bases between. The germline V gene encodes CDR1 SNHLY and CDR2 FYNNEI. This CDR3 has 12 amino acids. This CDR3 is CASSRNTGELFF. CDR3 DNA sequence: TGTGCCAGCAGTCGAAACACCGGGGAGCTGTTTTTT.

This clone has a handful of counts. CDR3 in amino acids: CASSFWDSTDTQYF. As DNA, the CDR3 is TGTGCCAGCAGTTTCTGGGACAGCACAGATACGCAGTATTTT. The rearrangement links TRBV27 to TRBJ2-3, with D possibly called TRBD1 or TRBD2 (5 bases each). Germline V gene sequence: CDR1 MNHEY, CDR2 SMNVEV (reference sequence). This CDR3 comprises 14 residues. V was shortened by 3 bases and J by 0 bases, with 7 bases between the two germline ends.

CDR3 DNA sequence: TGTGCCAGCAGCCCGGACCTCTCTGGGGAGACCCAGTACTTC. Translation gives CASSPDLSGETQYF. J is TRBJ2-5 and V is TRBV5-6; no reliable D call. This CDR3 contains 14 residues. CDR1 is SGHDT, CDR2 YYEEEE, per germline. V lost 4 bases and J lost 5, with 15 bases in between.

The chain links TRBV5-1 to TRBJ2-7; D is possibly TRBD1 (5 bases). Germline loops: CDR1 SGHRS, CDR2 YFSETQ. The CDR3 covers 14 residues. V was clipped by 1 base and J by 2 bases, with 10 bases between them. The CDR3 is CASSLSRAPYEQYF. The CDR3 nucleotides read TGCGCCAGCAGCTTGTCCAGGGCCCCCTACGAGCAGTACTTC.

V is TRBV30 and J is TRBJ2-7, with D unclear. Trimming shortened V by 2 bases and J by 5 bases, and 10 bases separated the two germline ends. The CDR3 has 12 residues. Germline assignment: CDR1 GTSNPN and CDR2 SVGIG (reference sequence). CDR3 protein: CAWSLNNHEQYF. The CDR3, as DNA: TGTGCCTGGAGTTTAAACAACCACGAGCAGTACTTC.

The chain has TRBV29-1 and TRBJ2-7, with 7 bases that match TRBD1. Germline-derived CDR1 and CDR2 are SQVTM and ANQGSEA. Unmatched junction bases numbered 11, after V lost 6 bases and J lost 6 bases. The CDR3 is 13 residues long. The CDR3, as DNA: TGCAGCGTCTCCCTACAGGGGTCGGGCGAGCAGTACTTC. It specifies CSVSLQGSGEQYF.

CDR3 in DNA: TGTGCCTGGAGTGCCGGAGGACAGGGGAATGAAAAACTGTTTTTT. This codes for CAWSAGGQGNEKLFF. V is TRBV30 and J is TRBJ1-4; 9 bases map to TRBD1. After removal of 1 base from V and 5 bases from J, the junction contained 5 bases not matched to a gene. In germline, CDR1 is GTSNPN, CDR2 SVGIG (reference sequence). The CDR3 sequence is 15 residues long.

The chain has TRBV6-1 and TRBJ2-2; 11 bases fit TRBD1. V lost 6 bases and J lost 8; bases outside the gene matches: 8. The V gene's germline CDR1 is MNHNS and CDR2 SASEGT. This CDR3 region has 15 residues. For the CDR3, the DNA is TGTGCCAGCAGACCGGGACAGGGGGTTACGGGGGAGCTGTTTTTT. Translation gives CASRPGQGVTGELFF.

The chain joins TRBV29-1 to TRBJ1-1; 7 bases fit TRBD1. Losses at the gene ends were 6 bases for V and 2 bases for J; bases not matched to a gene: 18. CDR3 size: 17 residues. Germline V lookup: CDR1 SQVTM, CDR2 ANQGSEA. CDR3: CSVPGGRQGGSNTEAFF. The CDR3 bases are TGCAGCGTCCCTGGAGGGAGACAGGGTGGGTCAAACACTGAAGCTTTCTTT.

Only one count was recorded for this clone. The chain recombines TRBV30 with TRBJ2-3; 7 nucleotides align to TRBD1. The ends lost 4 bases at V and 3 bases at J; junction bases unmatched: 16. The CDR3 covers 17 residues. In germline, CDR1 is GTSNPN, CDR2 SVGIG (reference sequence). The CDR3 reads CAWTVGGRPLSTDTQYF. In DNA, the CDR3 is TGTGCCTGGACCGTAGGGGGCCGACCCCTGAGTACAGATACGCAGTATTTT.